Each of the 14 T cell receptor beta chains below was sequenced from the same sample in a study of T cell responses to AZD1222 COVID-19 vaccine. Using immunoSEQ multiplex PCR, the repertoire was profiled, and TCRdb retains in-frame clones only, with some absent. The sample gives about 120,000 clones, around 90% of which show up once; around 30% is in the top ten. Here the sequenced sample was peripheral blood, taken on day 0 of AZD1222 vaccination. The receptors come from an adult in good health.

V gene TRBV5-1 combines with J gene TRBJ2-3; no definite D call. CDR3 length: 15 residues. Germline CDR1 SGHRS, CDR2 YFSETQ. The V end lost 0 bases, the J end lost 3 bases, and 11 bases lay between the germline ends. The DNA of the CDR3 is TGCGCCAGCAGCTTGGACAGCCCCAAGACAGATACGCAGTATTTT. Residues: CASSLDSPKTDTQYF.

V usage is TRBV19 and J usage is TRBJ1-5; tentative D call: TRBD1 (6 bases). Germline V CDR1 and CDR2: LNHDA, SQIVND (reference sequence). This CDR3 contains 16 residues. Trimming left V 5 bases short and J 1 base short, with 15 bases between. The CDR3 sequence: CASSLRGGGSNQPQHF. The DNA for the CDR3 is TGTGCCAGTAGTCTCCGAGGGGGGGGGAGCAATCAGCCCCAGCATTTT.

V usage is TRBV10-3 and J usage is TRBJ2-3, with TRBD2 matching over 10 bases. In germline, CDR1 is ENHRY, CDR2 SYGVKD. V gave up 3 bases and J gave up 2 bases; unmatched junction bases: 14. This CDR3 region has 19 residues. CDR3 in amino acids: CAISDLLAGTLTHTDTQYF. The CDR3 DNA follows: TGTGCCATCAGTGACTTACTAGCGGGGACCCTCACACACACAGATACGCAGTATTTT.

The sample holds one count of this clone. The rearrangement links TRBV12-5 to TRBJ1-1, with D tentatively TRBD1 (6 bases). Germline V gene lookup returns CDR1 LGHNT and CDR2 FRNRAP. V dropped 2 bases and J dropped 1 base, with 8 bases sitting between them. The CDR3 has 14 residues. The CDR3 region is CASGLQGSNTEAFF. The CDR3 coding sequence is TGTGCTAGTGGTTTGCAGGGGTCGAACACTGAAGCTTTCTTT.

The V gene is TRBV5-8, the J gene TRBJ1-5, with D unresolved. CDR1 is SGHTS, CDR2 YDEGEE, per germline. This CDR3 is 14 amino acids long. The V gene lost 3 bases and the J gene lost 9 bases, with 16 bases spanning the gap. The CDR3 bases are TGTGCCAGCAGCTATACGCCCCCTCCGGGGCCCCAGCATTTT. Protein sequence: CASSYTPPPGPQHF.

V is TRBV27 and J is TRBJ1-2; a weak D match, TRBD1 (5 bases). The germline V gene encodes CDR1 MNHEY and CDR2 SMNVEV (reference sequence). The CDR3 sequence is 15 residues long. With 0 bases removed from V and 0 bases from J, the gap between germline ends came to 8 bases. CDR3 residues: CASSLSFRANYGYTF. The CDR3 DNA follows: TGTGCCAGCAGTTTATCATTCAGGGCTAACTATGGCTACACCTTC.

The V and J genes are TRBV7-9 and TRBJ2-3; D gene unclear. The CDR3 consists of 15 residues. Trimming removed 1 base at V and 0 bases at J, with 8 bases between. Germline V gene sequence: CDR1 SEHNR, CDR2 FQNEAQ (reference sequence). The CDR3 here is CASSLGVISTDTQYF. For the CDR3, the DNA is TGTGCCAGCAGCTTAGGGGTAATTAGCACAGATACGCAGTATTTT.

The CDR3 nucleotides read TGTGCCAGCAGTGAATTTCGGGGGGCCGGCTATGGCTACACCTTC. It translates to CASSEFRGAGYGYTF. The genes are TRBV6-1 and TRBJ1-2; D perhaps matches TRBD1 (6 bases). V was pared by 2 bases and J by 4 bases, with 14 bases between. The V gene's germline CDR1 is MNHNS and CDR2 SASEGT. The length of the CDR3 is 15 residues.

This clone has only a few counts. The V gene is TRBV5-1, the J gene TRBJ2-5, with D unclear. V lost 1 base and J 0 bases, leaving 7 bases between the germline ends. Germline CDR1 is SGHRS and CDR2 is YFSETQ. The CDR3 length is 14 residues. DNA for the CDR3: TGCGCCAGCAGCTTGTGGCAGGACCAAGAGACCCAGTACTTC. This codes for CASSLWQDQETQYF.

The genes are TRBV4-3 and TRBJ1-2; D gene unclear. Germline CDR1 is LGHNA and CDR2 is YSLEER. Trimming left V 1 base short and J 3 bases short, with 15 bases between. There are 16 residues in the CDR3. CDR3 residues: CASSQAWSGKDYGYTF. The DNA of the CDR3 is TGCGCCAGCAGCCAAGCCTGGTCCGGGAAGGACTATGGCTACACCTTC.

This clone was detected only a few times. The chain uses TRBV14 and TRBJ2-1; D call uncertain. Germline V gives CDR1 SGHDN, CDR2 FVKESK. Trimming shortened V by 3 bases and J by 8 bases, and 20 bases separated the two germline ends. The CDR3 consists of 16 residues. CDR3 nucleotides: TGTGCCAGCAGCCAGGGTCAGGACCTTGGTCTACATGAGCAGTTCTTC. It translates to CASSQGQDLGLHEQFF.

The chain has TRBV5-1 and TRBJ1-1, with D possibly matching TRBD1 (5 bases). Germline V gene lookup returns CDR1 SGHRS and CDR2 YFSETQ. The CDR3 length is 14 residues. V lost 0 bases and J lost 10, with 16 bases in between. CDR3 region: CASSLAVGGSGAFF. The CDR3 coding sequence is TGCGCCAGCAGCTTGGCCGTTGGGGGGTCTGGAGCTTTCTTT.

This clone was counted only a few times. This chain connects TRBV5-5 to TRBJ1-6; TRBD1 aligns across 9 bases. The CDR3 runs to 15 residues. In germline, CDR1 is SGHKS, CDR2 YYEKEE (reference sequence). V trimming: 8 bases; J trimming: 9 bases; junction bases outside the gene matches: 12. CDR3: CASKLGQGGGSPLHF. The DNA of the CDR3 is TGTGCCAGTAAACTGGGACAGGGCGGTGGTTCACCCCTCCACTTT.

The V gene is TRBV5-6, the J gene TRBJ1-6; D is possibly TRBD1 (6 bases). CDR1 is SGHDT, CDR2 YYEEEE, per germline. With 4 bases removed from V and 7 bases from J, the gap between germline ends came to 18 bases. CDR3 size: 16 residues. The CDR3 DNA reads as TGTGCCAGCAGCGCTTCGGGGGCCTGGTTCAATTCACCCCTCCACTTT. It is translated as CASSASGAWFNSPLHF.